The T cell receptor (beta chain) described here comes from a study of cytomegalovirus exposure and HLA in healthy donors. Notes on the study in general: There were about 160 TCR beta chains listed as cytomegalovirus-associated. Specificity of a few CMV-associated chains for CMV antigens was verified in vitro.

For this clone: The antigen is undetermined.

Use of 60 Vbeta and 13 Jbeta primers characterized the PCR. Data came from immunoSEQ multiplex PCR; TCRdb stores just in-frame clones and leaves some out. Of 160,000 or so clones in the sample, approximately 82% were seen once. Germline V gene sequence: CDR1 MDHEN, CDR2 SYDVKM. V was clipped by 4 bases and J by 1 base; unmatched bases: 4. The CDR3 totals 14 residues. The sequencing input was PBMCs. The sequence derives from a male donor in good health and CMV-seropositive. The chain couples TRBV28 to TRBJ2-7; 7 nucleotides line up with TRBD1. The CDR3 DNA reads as TGTGCCAGCAGTTCGACAGGGCCTTCCTACGAGCAGTACTTC. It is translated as CASSSTGPSYEQYF.